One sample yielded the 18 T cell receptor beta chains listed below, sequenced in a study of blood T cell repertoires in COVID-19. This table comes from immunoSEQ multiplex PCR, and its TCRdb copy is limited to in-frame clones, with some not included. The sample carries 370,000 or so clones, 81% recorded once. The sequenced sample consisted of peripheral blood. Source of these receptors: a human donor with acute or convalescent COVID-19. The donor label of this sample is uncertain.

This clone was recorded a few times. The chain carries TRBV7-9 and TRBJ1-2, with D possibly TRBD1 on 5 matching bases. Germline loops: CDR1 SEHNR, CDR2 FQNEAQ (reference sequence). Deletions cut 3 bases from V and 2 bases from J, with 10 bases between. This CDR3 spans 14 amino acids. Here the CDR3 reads CASSFGGRNYGYTF. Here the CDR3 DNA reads TGTGCCAGCAGCTTCGGGGGTAGGAACTATGGCTACACCTTC.

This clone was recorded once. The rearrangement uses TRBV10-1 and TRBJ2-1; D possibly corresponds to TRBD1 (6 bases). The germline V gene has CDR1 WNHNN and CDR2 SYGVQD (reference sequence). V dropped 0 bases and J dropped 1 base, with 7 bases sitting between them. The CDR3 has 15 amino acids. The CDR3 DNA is TGCGCCAGCAGTGAGTCGGGGGCTTCCTACAATGAGCAGTTCTTC. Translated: CASSESGASYNEQFF.

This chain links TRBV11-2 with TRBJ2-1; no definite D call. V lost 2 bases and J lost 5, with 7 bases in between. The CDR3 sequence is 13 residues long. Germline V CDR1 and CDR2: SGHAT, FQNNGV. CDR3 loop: CASSLTTNNEQFF. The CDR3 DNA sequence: TGTGCCAGCAGCTTAACAACCAACAATGAGCAGTTCTTC.

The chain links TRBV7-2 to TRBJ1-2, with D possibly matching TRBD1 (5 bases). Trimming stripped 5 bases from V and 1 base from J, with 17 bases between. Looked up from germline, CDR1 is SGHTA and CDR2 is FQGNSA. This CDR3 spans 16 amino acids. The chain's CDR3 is CASSEGAFYLNYGYTF. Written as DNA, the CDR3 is TGTGCCAGCAGCGAAGGGGCGTTTTACCTTAACTATGGCTACACCTTC.

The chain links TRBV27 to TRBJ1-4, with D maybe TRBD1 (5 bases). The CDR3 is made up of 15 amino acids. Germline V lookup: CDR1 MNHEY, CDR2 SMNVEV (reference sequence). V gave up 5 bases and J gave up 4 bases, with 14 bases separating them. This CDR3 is CASSPRQSYNEKLFF. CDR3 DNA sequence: TGTGCCAGCAGTCCGCGACAGAGTTATAATGAAAAACTGTTTTTT.

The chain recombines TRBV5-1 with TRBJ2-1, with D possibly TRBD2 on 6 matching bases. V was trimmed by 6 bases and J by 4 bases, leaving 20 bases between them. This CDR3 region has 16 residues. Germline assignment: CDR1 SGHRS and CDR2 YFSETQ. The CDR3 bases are TGCGCCAGCAAAGATGGGCGGGGAGGAAAATACAATGAGCAGTTCTTC. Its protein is CASKDGRGGKYNEQFF.

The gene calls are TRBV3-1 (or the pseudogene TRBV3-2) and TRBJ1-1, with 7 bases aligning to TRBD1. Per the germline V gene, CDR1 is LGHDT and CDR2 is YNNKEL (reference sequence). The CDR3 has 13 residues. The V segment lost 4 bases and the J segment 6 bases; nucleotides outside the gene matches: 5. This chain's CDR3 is CASSPGQISEAFF. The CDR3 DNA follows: TGTGCCAGCAGCCCGGGACAGATTTCTGAAGCTTTCTTT.

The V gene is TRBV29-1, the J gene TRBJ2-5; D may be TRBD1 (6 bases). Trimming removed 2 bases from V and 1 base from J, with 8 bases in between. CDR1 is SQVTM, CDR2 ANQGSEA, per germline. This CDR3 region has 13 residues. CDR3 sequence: CSVEQGTQETQYF. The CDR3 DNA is TGCAGCGTTGAACAGGGGACCCAAGAGACCCAGTACTTC.

CDR3 loop: CASSPTPLGRALAYGYTF. In DNA, the CDR3 is TGTGCCAGCTCACCAACCCCCCTAGGCCGCGCGCTAGCCTATGGCTACACCTTC. V usage is TRBV18 and J usage is TRBJ1-2; no clear D. Germline V gene data show CDR1 as KGHSH and CDR2 as LQKENI. The length of the CDR3 is 18 residues. With 2 bases removed from V and 4 bases from J, the gap between germline ends came to 23 bases.

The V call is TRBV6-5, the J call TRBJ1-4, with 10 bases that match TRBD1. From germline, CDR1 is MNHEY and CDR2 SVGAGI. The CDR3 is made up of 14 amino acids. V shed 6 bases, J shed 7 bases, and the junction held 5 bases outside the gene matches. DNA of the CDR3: TGTGCCAGCAGCACGACAGGGGGCTCTGAAAAACTGTTTTTT. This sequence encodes CASSTTGGSEKLFF.

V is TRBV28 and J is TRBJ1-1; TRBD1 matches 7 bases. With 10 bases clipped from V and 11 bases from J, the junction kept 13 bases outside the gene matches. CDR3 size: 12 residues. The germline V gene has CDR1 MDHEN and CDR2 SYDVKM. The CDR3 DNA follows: TGTGCCACCGTAGACAGGGCCCTAGGCGCTTTCTTT. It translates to CATVDRALGAFF.

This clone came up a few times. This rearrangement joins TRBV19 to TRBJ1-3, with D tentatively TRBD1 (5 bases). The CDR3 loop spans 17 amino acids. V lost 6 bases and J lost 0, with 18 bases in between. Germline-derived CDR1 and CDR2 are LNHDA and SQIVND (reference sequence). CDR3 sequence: CASRTTFLTVSGNTIYF. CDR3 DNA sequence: TGTGCCAGTAGGACAACCTTCCTGACAGTCTCTGGAAACACCATATATTTT.

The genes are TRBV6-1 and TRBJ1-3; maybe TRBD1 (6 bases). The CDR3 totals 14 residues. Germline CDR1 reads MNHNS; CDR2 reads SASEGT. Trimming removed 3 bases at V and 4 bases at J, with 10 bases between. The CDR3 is CASSDAGAGNTIYF. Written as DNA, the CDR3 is TGTGCCAGCAGTGACGCAGGGGCAGGAAACACCATATATTTT.

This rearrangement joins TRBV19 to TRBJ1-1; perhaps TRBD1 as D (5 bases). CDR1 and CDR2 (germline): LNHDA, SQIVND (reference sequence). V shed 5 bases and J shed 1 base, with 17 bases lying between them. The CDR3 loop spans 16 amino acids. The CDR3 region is CASSPRTSRPNTEAFF. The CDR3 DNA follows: TGTGCCAGTAGTCCAAGGACAAGCCGACCGAACACTGAAGCTTTCTTT.

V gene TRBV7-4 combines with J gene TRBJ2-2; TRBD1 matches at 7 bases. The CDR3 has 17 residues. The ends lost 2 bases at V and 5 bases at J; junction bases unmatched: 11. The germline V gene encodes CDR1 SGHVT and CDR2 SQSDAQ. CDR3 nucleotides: TGTGCCAGCAGCTTACGCTCTTGGACAGGTTCTACCGGGGAGCTGTTTTTT. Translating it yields CASSLRSWTGSTGELFF.

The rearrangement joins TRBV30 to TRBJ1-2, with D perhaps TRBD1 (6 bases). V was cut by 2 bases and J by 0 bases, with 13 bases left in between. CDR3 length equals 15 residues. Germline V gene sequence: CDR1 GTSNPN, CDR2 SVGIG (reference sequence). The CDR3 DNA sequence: TGTGCCTGGAGTCCCAGGGGTCGTGCTAACTATGGCTACACCTTC. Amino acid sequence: CAWSPRGRANYGYTF.

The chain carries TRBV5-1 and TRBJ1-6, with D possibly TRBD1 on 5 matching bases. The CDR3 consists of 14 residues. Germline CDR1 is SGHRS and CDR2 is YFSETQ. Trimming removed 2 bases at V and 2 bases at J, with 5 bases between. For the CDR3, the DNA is TGCGCCAGCAGCTTACAGGCCTATAATTCACCCCTCCACTTT. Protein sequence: CASSLQAYNSPLHF.

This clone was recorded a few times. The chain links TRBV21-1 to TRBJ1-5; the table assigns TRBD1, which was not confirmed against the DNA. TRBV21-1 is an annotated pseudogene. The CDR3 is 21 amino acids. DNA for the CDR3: TGTGCCAGCAGCAAAGCTCTGAGGGCAGGGGAAGGGGAATGTCGCAATCAGCCCCAGCATTTT. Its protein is CASSKALRAGEGECRNQPQHF.